Presented here are 26 T cell receptor beta chains from one specimen sequenced in a study of glioma-infiltrating T cells after dendritic cell vaccination. Described time point: after dendritic cell vaccination, including at tumor progression/relapse. Assay used: immunoSEQ multiplex PCR; TCRdb lists only in-frame clones, some missing. The data contain 50,000 to 70,000 clones, about 80% of them seen just once; the ten biggest clones take up about a sixth. The sample here was blood, taken after dendritic cell vaccination. Receptors originate from a human donor with glioblastoma.

The V call is TRBV7-6, the J call TRBJ1-2; possibly TRBD1 for D (5 bases). The germline gives CDR1 SGHVS, CDR2 FNYEAQ. The CDR3 length is 14 residues. Trimming cost V 0 bases and J 7 bases, with 12 bases left between them. CDR3 region: CASSLAPGVGGYTF. As DNA, the CDR3 is TGTGCCAGCAGCTTAGCGCCGGGGGTTGGTGGCTACACCTTC.

CDR3 sequence: CASRGPLEAFF. The CDR3 DNA sequence: TGTGCCAGCAGGGGCCCCTTGGAAGCTTTCTTT. The V gene is TRBV6-5, the J gene TRBJ1-1; D uncertain. The V end lost 6 bases, the J end lost 8 bases, and 10 bases lay between the germline ends. Germline assignment: CDR1 MNHEY and CDR2 SVGAGI. The CDR3 length is 11 residues.

The chain employs TRBV5-1 and TRBJ2-5, with D possibly matching TRBD1 (7 bases). The V gene's germline CDR1 is SGHRS and CDR2 YFSETQ. This CDR3 is built from 17 residues. Trimming shortened V by 3 bases and J by 5 bases, and 23 bases separated the two germline ends. CDR3 nucleotide sequence: TGCGCCAGCAGCTCATTGCCCGACAGGGAGGAAGGGGAGACCCAGTACTTC. It specifies CASSSLPDREEGETQYF.

This clone was picked up a small number of times. The genes are TRBV19 and TRBJ1-1; D unresolved. This CDR3 has 15 amino acids. Germline-derived CDR1 and CDR2 are LNHDA and SQIVND (reference sequence). Trimming stripped 6 bases from V and 5 bases from J, with 19 bases between. The CDR3 sequence is CASSGPASGGTEAFF. CDR3 bases: TGTGCCAGTAGCGGGCCAGCTTCGGGAGGGACTGAAGCTTTCTTT.

This clone was detected only once. V usage is TRBV5-4 and J usage is TRBJ1-1, with D perhaps TRBD1 (5 bases). The CDR3 is 13 residues long. Germline V CDR1 and CDR2: SGHNT, YYREEE (reference sequence). V was shortened by 6 bases and J by 1 base, with 10 bases between the two germline ends. The CDR3 loop is CASTRQTNTEAFF. The CDR3 DNA reads TGTGCCAGCACGCGACAGACGAACACTGAAGCTTTCTTT.

The chain is built from TRBV4-3 and TRBJ2-2; 12 bases map to TRBD2. V shed 1 base and J 4 bases; nucleotides not matched to a gene: 4. The CDR3 is 17 amino acids. CDR1 and CDR2 (germline): LGHNA, YSLEER. The CDR3 nucleotides read TGCGCCAGCAGCCAAGCTAGCGGGGGGGCAAGCACCGGGGAGCTGTTTTTT. The encoded protein is CASSQASGGASTGELFF.

This chain connects TRBV30 to TRBJ2-7; D is possibly TRBD2 (5 bases). V lost 8 bases and J lost 4, with 18 bases in between. Germline CDR1 and CDR2: GTSNPN and SVGIG (reference sequence). CDR3 size: 13 residues. The CDR3 nucleotides are TGTGCCGGACTTTGGGCCCTAGGGTACGAGCAGTACTTC. It translates to CAGLWALGYEQYF. The entire variable domain, with the rest obtained from reference TRBV30 and TRBJ2-7, is as follows: SQTIHQWPATLVQPVGSPLSLECTVEGTSNPNLYWYRQAAGRGLQLLFYSVGIGQISSEVPQNLSASRPQDRQFILSSKKLLLSDSGFYLCAGLWALGYEQYFGPGTRLTVT.

The chain links TRBV13 to TRBJ2-7, with 10 nucleotides matching TRBD1. CDR1 is PRHDT, CDR2 FYEKMQ, per germline (reference sequence). CDR3 length: 11 residues. CDR3: CASSWGTGVEV. The DNA of the CDR3 is TGTGCCAGCAGCTGGGGGACAGGGGTTGAAGTC.

V and J are TRBV4-1 and TRBJ2-3; D may be TRBD1 (6 bases). The CDR3 has 14 residues. V lost 0 bases and J 6 bases, leaving 10 bases between the germline ends. Germline CDR1 is MGHRA and CDR2 is YSYEKL. The CDR3 sequence is CASSQDPGDDTQYF. The DNA for the CDR3 is TGCGCCAGCAGCCAAGATCCAGGGGATGATACGCAGTATTTT.

The chain recombines TRBV6-1 with TRBJ1-1; tentatively, D is TRBD1 (6 bases). The CDR3 extends over 14 amino acids. V lost 5 bases and J lost 4, with 14 bases in between. Germline V gene data show CDR1 as MNHNS and CDR2 as SASEGT. Here the CDR3 reads CASSLQGQSTEAFF. CDR3 bases: TGTGCCAGCAGTCTGCAGGGGCAGTCCACTGAAGCTTTCTTT.

The rearrangement uses TRBV7-2 and TRBJ1-3; perhaps TRBD1 as D (6 bases). Trimming stripped 5 bases from V and 0 bases from J, with 11 bases between. CDR1 is SGHTA, CDR2 FQGNSA, per germline. The CDR3 loop spans 15 amino acids. The CDR3 region is CASSRDRSSGNTIYF. The CDR3 coding sequence is TGTGCCAGCAGCCGAGACAGGAGCTCTGGAAACACCATATATTTT.

Note on this clone: One end of the junction is discordant with germline, which a read error may explain. The V call is TRBV19, the J call TRBJ1-2, with D possibly TRBD1 on 6 matching bases. This CDR3 has 15 residues. CDR1 is LNHDA, CDR2 SQIVND, per germline (reference sequence). CDR3 in amino acids: CASSIETGRNYGYTF. CDR3 in DNA: TGTGCCAGTAGCATAGAGACAGGTCGTAACTATGGCTACACCTTC.

The count of this clone is one. V usage is TRBV11-2 and J usage is TRBJ2-1, with 8 bases that match TRBD1. V dropped 1 base and J dropped 8; count of bases not matched to a gene: 4. The CDR3 spans 14 residues. Germline CDR1 SGHAT, CDR2 FQNNGV. CDR3 region: CASSLGTGYDEQFF. The CDR3 region has the DNA TGTGCCAGCAGCTTAGGGACAGGGTACGATGAGCAGTTCTTC.

This chain connects TRBV5-6 to TRBJ2-5, with 13 bases matching TRBD2. Trimming at V came to 1 base and at J to 4 bases, leaving 7 bases not matched to a gene. The CDR3 totals 17 residues. CDR1 and CDR2 (germline): SGHDT, YYEEEE. The CDR3 sequence is CASSLTSGGAGIETQYF. CDR3 DNA: TGTGCCAGCAGCTTGACTAGCGGGGGGGCGGGGATAGAGACCCAGTACTTC.

The V call is TRBV6-5, the J call TRBJ1-1; perhaps TRBD1 as D (5 bases). V was trimmed by 4 bases and J by 5 bases, leaving 20 bases between them. Germline V gene sequence: CDR1 MNHEY, CDR2 SVGAGI. CDR3 length: 16 residues. CDR3 region: CASSSQATLGGTEAFF. CDR3 DNA: TGTGCCAGCAGTTCCCAGGCTACTTTGGGGGGGACTGAAGCTTTCTTT.

This chain joins TRBV4-1 and TRBJ2-3; 7 nucleotides match TRBD1. CDR1 MGHRA and CDR2 YSYEKL come from the germline V gene. CDR3 length: 14 amino acids. The junction had 3 bases not matched to a gene; V was cut back by 2 bases and J by 4 bases. CDR3 region: CASSQRDSSDTQYF. In nucleotides, the CDR3 is TGCGCCAGCAGCCAACGGGACAGTTCAGATACGCAGTATTTT.

The CDR3 is CASSFGQGNGYTF. As DNA, the CDR3 is TGTGCCAGCAGTTTCGGACAGGGGAATGGCTACACCTTC. The gene calls are TRBV2 and TRBJ1-2, with 9 bases that match TRBD1. V lost 5 bases to trimming and J lost 6 bases; unmatched junction nucleotides: 4. The length of the CDR3 is 13 residues. Germline V gene sequence: CDR1 SNHLY, CDR2 FYNNEI. Using reference TRBV2 and TRBJ1-2 for the parts outside the CDR3, the full variable domain is EPEVTQTPSHQVTQMGQEVILRCVPISNHLYFYWYRQILGQKVEFLVSFYNNEISEKSEIFDDQFSVERPDGSNFTLKIRSTKLEDSAMYFCASSFGQGNGYTFGSGTRLTVV.

The rearrangement links TRBV7-8 to TRBJ2-3; D may be TRBD2 (6 bases). In germline, CDR1 is SGHVS, CDR2 FQNEAQ. The V gene lost 1 base and the J gene lost 0 bases, with 11 bases spanning the gap. CDR3 length equals 16 residues. CDR3: CASSLVTGRSTDTQYF. For the CDR3, the DNA is TGTGCCAGCAGCTTAGTTACCGGGAGAAGCACAGATACGCAGTATTTT.

The V gene is TRBV4-1, the J gene TRBJ1-1; 9 bases are shared with TRBD1. J gave up 0 bases and V 4 bases, and 18 bases lay outside the gene matches. CDR1 and CDR2 (germline): MGHRA, YSYEKL. The CDR3 consists of 20 residues. For the CDR3, the DNA is TGCGCCAGCAGCCTAAAAGCTGGGTCGGGGACAGGGACCCTGAACACTGAAGCTTTCTTT. This translates into CASSLKAGSGTGTLNTEAFF.

This clone has just one count. The J gene is TRBJ1-1, the V gene TRBV5-6; TRBD1 is a possible D gene (5 bases). The CDR3 covers 15 residues. V was clipped by 4 bases and J by 0 bases, with 13 bases between them. Looked up from germline, CDR1 is SGHDT and CDR2 is YYEEEE. The CDR3 nucleotides are TGTGCCAGCAGCCCTCAGGACATTATGAACACTGAAGCTTTCTTT. Protein: CASSPQDIMNTEAFF.

V usage is TRBV7-9 and J usage is TRBJ1-2; a possible D gene is TRBD1 (5 bases). V was cut by 3 bases and J by 7 bases, with 9 bases left in between. The germline gives CDR1 SEHNR, CDR2 FQNEAQ (reference sequence). The CDR3 is made up of 12 amino acids. The CDR3 here is CASSLSGGGYTF. The CDR3 bases are TGTGCCAGCAGCTTGTCCGGGGGTGGCTACACCTTC.

This sequence joins TRBV11-2 and TRBJ2-7; 7 positions match TRBD2. Trimming took 6 bases from V and 2 from J; bases not matched to a gene: 16. The CDR3 sequence is 17 residues long. Germline CDR1 and CDR2: SGHAT and FQNNGV. CDR3 DNA: TGTGCCAGCAGGCACGTGGGGAGAGGGAGGGGCCCCTACGAGCAGTACTTC. Its translation: CASRHVGRGRGPYEQYF.

J is TRBJ2-7 and V is TRBV7-2; 8 bases match TRBD2. The CDR3 totals 15 residues. From germline, CDR1 is SGHTA and CDR2 FQGNSA. The junction had 8 bases not matched to a gene; V was cut back by 5 bases and J by 2 bases. The CDR3 reads CASSPPGLGAYEQYF. In DNA, the CDR3 is TGTGCCAGCAGCCCCCCGGGACTAGGGGCCTACGAGCAGTACTTC.

The V gene is TRBV5-4, the J gene TRBJ1-3; no firm D call. Between the trimmed V and J ends, which lost 0 bases and 0 bases, there was a span of 7 bases. CDR3 length: 15 residues. Per the germline V gene, CDR1 is SGHNT and CDR2 is YYREEE (reference sequence). The DNA of the CDR3 is TGTGCCAGCAGCTTGGGACGGGGCTCTGGAAACACCATATATTTT. Translation gives CASSLGRGSGNTIYF.

V is TRBV6-5 and J is TRBJ1-2, with TRBD1 as a possible D gene (6 bases). Germline loops: CDR1 MNHEY, CDR2 SVGAGI. V was trimmed by 7 bases and J by 4 bases, leaving 13 bases between them. There are 13 residues in the CDR3. CDR3 amino acids: CASTRGGAYGYTF. CDR3 DNA: TGTGCCAGCACTAGGGGGGGGGCCTATGGCTACACCTTC.

Remarks on this clone: The junction differs from germline at one of its ends, possibly a read error. The V and J genes are TRBV7-7 and TRBJ2-7; TRBD1 matches at 9 bases. Germline CDR1 is SSHAT and CDR2 is FNYEAQ (reference sequence). The CDR3 is 14 residues long. The CDR3 reads CASSEDRGSYEQYF. The DNA for the CDR3 is TGTGCTAGCAGCGAGGACAGGGGCTCCTACGAGCAGTACTTC.